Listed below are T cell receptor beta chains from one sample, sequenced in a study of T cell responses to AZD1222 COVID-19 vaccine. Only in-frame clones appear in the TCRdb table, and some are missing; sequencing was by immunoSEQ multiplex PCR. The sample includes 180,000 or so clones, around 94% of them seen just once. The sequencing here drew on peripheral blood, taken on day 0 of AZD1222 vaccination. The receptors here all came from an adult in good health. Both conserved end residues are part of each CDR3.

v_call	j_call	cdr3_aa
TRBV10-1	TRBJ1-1	CASRAEGDGTEAFF
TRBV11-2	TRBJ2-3	CASSPRRALPDTQYF
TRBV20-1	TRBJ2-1	CSASVAGGPSTSEQFF
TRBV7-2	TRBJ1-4	CASSLVWGTNEKLFF
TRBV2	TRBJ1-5	CASSEDGENQPQHF
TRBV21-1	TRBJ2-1	CASSGGTSLNEQFF
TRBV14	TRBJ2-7	CASSQDLTVRRQYF
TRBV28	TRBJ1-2	CASSDTYGYTF
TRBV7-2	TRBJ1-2	CASSLYQGFGYTF
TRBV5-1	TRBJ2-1	CASSSSGRAFTYNEQFF
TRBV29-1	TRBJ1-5	CSVIQGNQPQHF
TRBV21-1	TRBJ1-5	CASSKRRPQPQHF
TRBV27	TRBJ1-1	CASGTGSTGPTEAFF
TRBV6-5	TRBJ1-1	CASAGEKAFF
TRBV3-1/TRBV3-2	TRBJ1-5	CASSQKVTGTAQPQHF
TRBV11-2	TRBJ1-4	CASSGRGGYGEKLFF
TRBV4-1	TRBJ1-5	CASSQGGRGRNQPQHF
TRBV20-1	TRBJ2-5	CSASVVRRGQETQYF
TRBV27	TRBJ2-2	CASSPVGRSNTGELFF
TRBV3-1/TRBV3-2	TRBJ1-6	CASSQAPSPLHF
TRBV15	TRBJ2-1	CATSREPPGTGVGEQFF
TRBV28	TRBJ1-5	CASSSGQGNDQPQHF
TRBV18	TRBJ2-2	CASSPLGQGPNTGELFF
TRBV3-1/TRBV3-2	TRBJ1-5	CASSQRTSGSNQPQHF
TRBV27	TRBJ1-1	CASRRGWNTEAFF
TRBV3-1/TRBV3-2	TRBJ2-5	CASSQSRETQYF
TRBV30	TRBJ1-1	CAFKTGGLRNTEAFF
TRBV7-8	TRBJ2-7	CASSSGPSSALEQYF
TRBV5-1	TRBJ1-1	CASSFDTNTEAFF
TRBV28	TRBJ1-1	CASQTLTLNTEAFF
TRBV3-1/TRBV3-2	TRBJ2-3	CASSRGAGRGTDTQYF
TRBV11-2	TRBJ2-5	CASSLGIRAPETQYF
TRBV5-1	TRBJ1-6	CASSLGGDRFNSPLHF
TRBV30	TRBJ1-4	CACSGQLNEKLFF
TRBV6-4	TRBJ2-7	CARGVVGLYEQYF
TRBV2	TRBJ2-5	CASSETGRDGETQYF
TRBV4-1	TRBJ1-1	CASSQPTGTTEAFF
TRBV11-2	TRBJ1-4	CASSLFRETGGTNEKLFF
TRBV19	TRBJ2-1	CASSIRLAEYLSMSSYNEQFF
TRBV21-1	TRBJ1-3	CASSKARGRGRIVAPSSGNTIYF
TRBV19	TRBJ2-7	CASSGYDRNEQYF
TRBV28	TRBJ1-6	CASSLLSSYNSPLHF
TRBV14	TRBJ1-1	CASSHRLGGETEAFF